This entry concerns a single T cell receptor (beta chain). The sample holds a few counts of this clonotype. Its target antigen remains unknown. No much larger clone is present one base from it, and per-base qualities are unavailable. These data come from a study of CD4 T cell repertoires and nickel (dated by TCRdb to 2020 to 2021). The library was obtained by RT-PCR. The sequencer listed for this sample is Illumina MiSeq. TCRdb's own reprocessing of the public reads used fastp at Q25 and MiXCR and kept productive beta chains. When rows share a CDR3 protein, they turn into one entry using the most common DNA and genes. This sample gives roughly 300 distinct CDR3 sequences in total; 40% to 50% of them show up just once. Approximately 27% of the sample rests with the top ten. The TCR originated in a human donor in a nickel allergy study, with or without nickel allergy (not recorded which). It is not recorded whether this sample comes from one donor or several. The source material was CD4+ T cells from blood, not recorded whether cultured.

The encoded CDR3 is CASSFGEIRGETQYF. The nucleotide sequence is TGTGCCAGCAGCTTCGGGGAGATTCGAGGGGAGACCCAGTACTTC. The chain couples TRBV11-2 to TRBJ2-5; the D segment could be TRBD2, given 5 matching bases. From a lookup of the germline V gene, CDR1 and CDR2 are SGHAT and FQNNGV. The junction carries 16 bases between V and J, which are trimmed by 3 bases and 5 bases respectively. There are 15 amino acids in the CDR3, from cysteine to phenylalanine inclusive. CDR3 DNA only is kept here, 45 bases in frame from base 1.